The clone carrying this T cell receptor beta chain appeared once. The data were obtained in a study of blood T cell repertoires in COVID-19. Whole-study context: Donors in the United States, Italy and Spain gave samples during acute or convalescent COVID-19. In each case, the material was cDNA or gDNA derived from T cells, B-cell-depleted T cells, or PBMCs.

Measured with immunoSEQ multiplex PCR; TCRdb has only the in-frame clones, and not every one. The sample records about 130,000 clones, about 80% being singletons. This CDR3 has 13 residues. J lost 6 bases, V lost 4 bases, and 5 bases had no gene match. Germline values: CDR1 SGHRS, CDR2 YFSETQ. The sequence came from a man between 35 and 55 years old with active or convalescent COVID-19. The sequenced sample was peripheral blood. This rearrangement joins TRBV5-1 to TRBJ1-2, with 8 bases matching TRBD1. This chain's CDR3 is CASSPDRVHGYTF. CDR3 nucleotides: TGCGCCAGCAGCCCGGACAGGGTCCATGGCTACACCTTC.